Below, one T cell receptor beta chain is given with its context. The source of the sample is a study of PD-1 blockade in classical Hodgkin lymphoma. Stated time point: cycle 4 day 1 (C4D1), after five to seven weeks of nivolumab. Each patient relapsed following autologous stem cell transplantation, and prior brentuximab vedotin exposure differed. The ends were cut back, 5 bases at V and 10 bases at J, with 9 bases in the middle. Germline assignment: CDR1 MNHEY and CDR2 SMNVEV (reference sequence). CDR3 length: 12 amino acids. Assay: immunoSEQ multiplex PCR; the TCRdb copy retains only in-frame clones and omits some. Of about 52,000 clones in the sample, around 86% are singletons; the top ten hold approximately 6.8%.

This chain uses TRBV27 with TRBJ1-6, with D hard to call. The starting material was peripheral blood mononuclear cells (PBMCs), obtained before the fourth cycle of nivolumab. The receptor comes from a human donor with classical Hodgkin lymphoma. The CDR3 is CASSAPDSPLHF. The CDR3, as DNA: TGTGCCAGCAGTGCCCCAGACTCACCCCTCCACTTT.